A single sample is the source of the 13 T cell receptor beta chains below, sequenced in a study. MiXCR, run by TCRdb on the RT-PCR reads, gives a single entry per CDR3 protein. The sample lists about 700,000 distinct CDR3 sequences; around 14% were seen once. The sequenced sample consisted of memory CD4+ T cells from blood. The receptors originated from a female donor in good health, serving as a healthy control.

The chain has TRBV4-2 and TRBJ2-5; D may be TRBD1 (7 bases). The V and J ends lost 4 bases and 6 bases respectively, with 12 bases between them. Per germline, CDR1 LGHNA and CDR2 YNFKEQ. The CDR3 has 13 residues. The CDR3 region is CASSPSGGKTQYF. In nucleotides, the CDR3 is TGTGCCAGCAGCCCTTCAGGGGGGAAGACCCAGTACTTC.

The chain uses TRBV12-3 or TRBV12-4 and TRBJ1-4; D gene unclear. Trimming shortened V by 6 bases and J by 6 bases, and 14 bases separated the two germline ends. The CDR3 loop spans 14 amino acids. Here the CDR3 reads CASSSGLADEKLFF. CDR3 nucleotides: TGTGCCAGCAGCTCGGGGTTGGCCGATGAAAAACTGTTTTTT.

V usage is TRBV12-3 or TRBV12-4 and J usage is TRBJ1-6; TRBD1 agrees at 8 bases. CDR3 length: 15 amino acids. J lost 6 bases, V lost 5 bases, and 6 bases had no gene match. The DNA for the CDR3 is TGTGCCAGCAGTCCGACAGGGGAGGTTAATTCACCCCTCCACTTT. Protein: CASSPTGEVNSPLHF.

V gene TRBV28 combines with J gene TRBJ2-5, with TRBD2 matching 7 bases. V shed 4 bases, J shed 4 bases, and the junction held 3 bases outside the gene matches. Germline V gene data show CDR1 as MDHEN and CDR2 as SYDVKM. The CDR3 has 13 residues. The CDR3 region has the DNA TGTGCCAGCAGTTGGGGGGGATCAGAGACCCAGTACTTC. This codes for CASSWGGSETQYF.

CDR3 protein: CASSVAGDGADTQYF. Here the CDR3 DNA reads TGTGCCAGCAGTGTAGCGGGAGATGGCGCAGATACGCAGTATTTT. The chain combines TRBV28 with TRBJ2-3; 9 bases are a match to TRBD2. The CDR3 extends over 15 amino acids. The junction had 7 bases not matched to a gene; V was cut back by 5 bases and J by 4 bases. The germline CDR1 and CDR2 sequences are MDHEN and SYDVKM.

The CDR3 nucleotides read TGCAGTGCTAGAAGGACTAGCGGGATATCCTACGAGCAGTACTTC. Translation: CSARRTSGISYEQYF. This chain joins TRBV20-1 and TRBJ2-7; TRBD2 aligns across 12 bases. V was clipped by 2 bases and J by 1 base; unmatched bases: 3. Germline CDR1 DFQATT, CDR2 SNEGSKA (reference sequence). The CDR3 has 15 residues.

The chain recombines TRBV20-1 with TRBJ1-1; 7 bases are shared with TRBD1. Germline V gene sequence: CDR1 DFQATT, CDR2 SNEGSKA (reference sequence). The V and J ends lost 5 bases and 8 bases, in that order; junction bases with no gene match: 14. This CDR3 has 14 residues. CDR3 sequence: CSASDNRGGSEAFF. In nucleotides, the CDR3 is TGCAGTGCTTCTGATAACAGGGGCGGGAGCGAAGCTTTCTTT.

This chain connects TRBV20-1 to TRBJ1-1, with 9 bases that match TRBD1. V trimming: 1 base; J trimming: 7 bases; junction bases outside the gene matches: 13. The CDR3 is made up of 16 amino acids. Germline loops: CDR1 DFQATT, CDR2 SNEGSKA (reference sequence). Here the CDR3 DNA reads TGCAGTGCTAGAGTGGGGACAGGGATGGGGTGGAATGAAGCTTTCTTT. It yields the protein CSARVGTGMGWNEAFF.

This clonotype was recorded a few times. This chain joins TRBV20-1 and TRBJ2-1; D tentatively reads TRBD1 or TRBD2 (6 bases each). This CDR3 has 15 residues. In germline, CDR1 is DFQATT, CDR2 SNEGSKA (reference sequence). V was pared by 0 bases and J by 6 bases, with 15 bases between. The CDR3 here is CSAREQGLPGNEQFF. The CDR3 DNA is TGCAGTGCTAGAGAACAGGGACTGCCCGGCAATGAGCAGTTCTTC.

This clonotype was counted at least ten times. The DNA of the CDR3 is TGTGCCACCAGCAGTTACCAGGGGATGGCGAACACCGGGGAGCTGTTTTTT. The encoded protein is CATSSYQGMANTGELFF. The rearrangement uses TRBV15 and TRBJ2-2; D might be TRBD1 (6 bases). V was pared by 3 bases and J by 0 bases, with 14 bases between. The CDR3 covers 17 residues. Germline V gene data show CDR1 as LNHNV and CDR2 as YYDKDF (reference sequence).

Ten or more counts support this clonotype. The V and J genes are TRBV6-5 and TRBJ2-5, with TRBD2 matching 10 bases. After removal of 5 bases from V and 5 bases from J, the junction contained 8 bases not matched to a gene. Per germline, CDR1 MNHEY and CDR2 SVGAGI. The CDR3 sequence is 15 residues long. The CDR3 sequence is CASSPLAGAGETQYF. The CDR3 DNA sequence: TGTGCCAGCAGTCCCCTAGCGGGAGCTGGTGAGACCCAGTACTTC.

The chain combines TRBV5-1 with TRBJ2-6, with TRBD1 matching 9 bases. With 4 bases clipped from V and 3 bases from J, the junction kept 8 bases outside the gene matches. CDR3 size: 17 residues. The germline V gene has CDR1 SGHRS and CDR2 YFSETQ. CDR3 nucleotide sequence: TGCGCCAGCAGCCACCGGGACAGGGTCTTTGGGGCCAACGTCCTGACTTTC. Its protein is CASSHRDRVFGANVLTF.

The CDR3 DNA is TGCAGTGCCCCCGGGGGACTCGGATATGGGAACACTGAAGCTTTCTTT. This codes for CSAPGGLGYGNTEAFF. This sequence joins TRBV20-1 and TRBJ1-1; the D gene is possibly TRBD1 (5 bases). CDR3 length: 16 amino acids. The V gene lost 6 bases and the J gene lost 1 base, with 21 bases spanning the gap. CDR1 and CDR2 from the germline V gene are DFQATT and SNEGSKA (reference sequence).